This TCR beta chain was obtained from a study of molecular identifiers for immune sequencing clone quantification. The germline CDR1 and CDR2 sequences are SGHTA and FQGNSA. The CDR3 has 13 amino acids. Trimming removed 5 bases from V and 3 bases from J, with 11 bases in between. With respect to this clonotype: Its antigen is still unknown.

Findings and limits, study-wide: Jurkat TCR RNA spiked in from one cell (amid more than 850,000 naive cells) was reportedly detectable.

TCRdb analysed the PCR reads with MiXCR anew, one entry per CDR3 protein. The repertoire includes 45,000 to 60,000 distinct CDR3 sequences, around 33% of them detected once, and 3.5% to 4% sits in the top ten. The specimen was naive CD8+ T cells from blood, with Jurkat cell RNA spiked in. Subset described: FACS-sorted CD8+CD4-CCR7+CD45RA+ naive T cells. The chain combines TRBV7-2 with TRBJ2-7; maybe TRBD2 (5 bases). The TCR was taken from a human donor in good health. Some libraries in this study had Jurkat cell RNA spiked in. The CDR3 is CASSIFRDYEQYF. The DNA of the CDR3 is TGTGCCAGCAGCATATTCCGGGACTACGAGCAGTACTTC.